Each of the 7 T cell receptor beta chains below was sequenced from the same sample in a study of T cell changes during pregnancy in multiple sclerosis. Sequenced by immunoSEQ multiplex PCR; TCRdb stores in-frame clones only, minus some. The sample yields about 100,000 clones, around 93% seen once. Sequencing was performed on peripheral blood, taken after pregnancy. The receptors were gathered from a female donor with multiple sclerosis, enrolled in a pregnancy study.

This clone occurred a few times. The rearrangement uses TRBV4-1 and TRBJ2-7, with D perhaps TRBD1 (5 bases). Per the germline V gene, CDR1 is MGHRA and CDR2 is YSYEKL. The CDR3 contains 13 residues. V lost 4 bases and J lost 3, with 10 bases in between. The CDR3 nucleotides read TGCGCCAGCAGCCTCGCAGGGTACTACGAGCAGTACTTC. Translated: CASSLAGYYEQYF.

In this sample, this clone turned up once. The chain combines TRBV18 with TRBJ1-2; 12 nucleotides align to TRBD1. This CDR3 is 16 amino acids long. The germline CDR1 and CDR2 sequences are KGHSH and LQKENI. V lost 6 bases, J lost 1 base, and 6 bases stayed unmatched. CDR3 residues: CASSPGTGGYNYGYTF. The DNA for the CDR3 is TGTGCCAGCTCTCCCGGGACAGGGGGCTATAACTATGGCTACACCTTC.

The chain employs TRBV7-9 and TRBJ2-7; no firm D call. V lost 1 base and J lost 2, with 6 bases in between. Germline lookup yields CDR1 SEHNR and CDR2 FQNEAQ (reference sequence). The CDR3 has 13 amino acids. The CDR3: CASSLVAAYEQYF. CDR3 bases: TGTGCCAGCAGCTTAGTGGCAGCCTACGAGCAGTACTTC.

CDR3 coding DNA: TGTGCCAGCGGGACTAGCGGGAACAATGAGCAGTTCTTC. It specifies CASGTSGNNEQFF. The genes are TRBV27 and TRBJ2-1; 13 bases agree with TRBD2. V shed 8 bases, J shed 5 bases, and the junction held 0 bases outside the gene matches. Germline V gene lookup returns CDR1 MNHEY and CDR2 SMNVEV (reference sequence). This CDR3 spans 13 amino acids.

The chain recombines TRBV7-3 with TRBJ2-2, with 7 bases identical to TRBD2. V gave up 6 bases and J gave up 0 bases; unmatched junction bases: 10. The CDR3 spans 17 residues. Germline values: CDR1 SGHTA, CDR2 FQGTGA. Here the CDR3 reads CASRRDSSGPNTGELFF. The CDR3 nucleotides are TGTGCCAGCAGGCGGGATTCTAGCGGCCCGAACACCGGGGAGCTGTTTTTT.

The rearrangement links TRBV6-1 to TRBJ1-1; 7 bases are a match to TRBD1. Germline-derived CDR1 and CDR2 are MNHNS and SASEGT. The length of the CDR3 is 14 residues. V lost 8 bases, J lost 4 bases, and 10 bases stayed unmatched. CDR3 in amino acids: CASFETGMGTEAFF. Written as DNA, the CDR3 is TGTGCCAGCTTCGAGACAGGGATGGGCACTGAAGCTTTCTTT.

The CDR3 reads CASSLSGTGGLGYTF. The CDR3 DNA is TGCGCCAGCAGCTTGAGCGGGACAGGGGGTCTGGGCTACACCTTC. The chain recombines TRBV5-1 with TRBJ1-2; 11 bases fit TRBD1. CDR3 length equals 15 residues. Germline values: CDR1 SGHRS, CDR2 YFSETQ. J was trimmed by 8 bases and V by 1 base; bases with no gene match: 7.